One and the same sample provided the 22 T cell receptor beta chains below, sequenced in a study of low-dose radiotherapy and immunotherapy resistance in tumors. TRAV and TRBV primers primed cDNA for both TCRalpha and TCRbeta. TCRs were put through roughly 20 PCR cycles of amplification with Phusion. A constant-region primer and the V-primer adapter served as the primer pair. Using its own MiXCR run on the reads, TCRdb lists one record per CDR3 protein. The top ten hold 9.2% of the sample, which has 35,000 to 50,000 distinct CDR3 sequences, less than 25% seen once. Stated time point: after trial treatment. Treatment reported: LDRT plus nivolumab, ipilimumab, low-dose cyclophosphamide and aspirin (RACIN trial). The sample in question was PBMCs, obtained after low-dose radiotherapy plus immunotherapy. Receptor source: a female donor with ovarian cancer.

CDR3 sequence (DNA): TGTGCCATCAGAGGACAGATTTCTCACTACGAGCAGTACTTC. Residues: CAIRGQISHYEQYF. The chain couples TRBV10-3 to TRBJ2-7; D perhaps matches TRBD1 (6 bases). Trimming removed 6 bases from V and 3 bases from J, with 15 bases in between. CDR1 and CDR2 (germline): ENHRY, SYGVKD. The CDR3 spans 14 residues.

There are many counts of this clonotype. CDR3 residues: CASSLAERELFF. CDR3 bases: TGCGCCAGCAGCTTGGCCGAGCGGGAGCTGTTTTTT. The rearrangement links TRBV5-1 to TRBJ2-2; D is ambiguous. Looked up from germline, CDR1 is SGHRS and CDR2 is YFSETQ. V lost 0 bases and J 9 bases, leaving 6 bases between the germline ends. The CDR3 runs 12 residues.

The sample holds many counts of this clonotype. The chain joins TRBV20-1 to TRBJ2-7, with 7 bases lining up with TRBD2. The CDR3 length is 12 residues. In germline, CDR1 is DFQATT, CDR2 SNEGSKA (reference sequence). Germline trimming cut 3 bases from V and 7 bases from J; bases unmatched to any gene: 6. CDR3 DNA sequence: TGCAGTGCTAGCCGGGAGGCCCGGGAGCAGTACTTC. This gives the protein CSASREAREQYF.

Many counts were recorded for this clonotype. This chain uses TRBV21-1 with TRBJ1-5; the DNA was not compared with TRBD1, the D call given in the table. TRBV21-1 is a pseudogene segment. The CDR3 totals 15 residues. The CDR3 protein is CASSKETGWWQPQHF. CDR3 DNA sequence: TGTGCCAGCAGCAAAGAAACAGGGTGGTGGCAGCCCCAGCATTTT.

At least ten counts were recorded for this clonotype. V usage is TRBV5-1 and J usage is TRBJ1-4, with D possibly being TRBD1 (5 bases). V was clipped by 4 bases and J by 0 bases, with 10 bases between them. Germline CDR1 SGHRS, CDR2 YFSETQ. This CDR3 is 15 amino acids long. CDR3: CASSGDSTTNEKLFF. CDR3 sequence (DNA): TGCGCCAGCAGCGGAGACAGTACAACTAATGAAAAACTGTTTTTT.

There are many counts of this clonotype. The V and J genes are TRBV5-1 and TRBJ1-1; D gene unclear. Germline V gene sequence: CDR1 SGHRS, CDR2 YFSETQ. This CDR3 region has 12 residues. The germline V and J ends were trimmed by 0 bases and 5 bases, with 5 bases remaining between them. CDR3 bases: TGCGCCAGCAGCTTGGGCTGGACTGAAGCTTTCTTT. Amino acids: CASSLGWTEAFF.

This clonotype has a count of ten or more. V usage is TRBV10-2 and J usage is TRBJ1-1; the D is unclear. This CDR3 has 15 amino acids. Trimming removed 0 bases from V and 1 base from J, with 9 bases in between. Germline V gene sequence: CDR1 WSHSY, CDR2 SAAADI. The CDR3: CASSESRRRNTEAFF. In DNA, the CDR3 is TGCGCCAGCAGTGAGTCGCGGCGCAGGAACACTGAAGCTTTCTTT.

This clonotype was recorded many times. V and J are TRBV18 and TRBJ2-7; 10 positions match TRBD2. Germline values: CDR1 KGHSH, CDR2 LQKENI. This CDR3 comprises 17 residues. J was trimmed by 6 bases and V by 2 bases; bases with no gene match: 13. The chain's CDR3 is CASSPGVSGGGLGEQYF. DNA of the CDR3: TGTGCCAGCTCACCAGGTGTAAGCGGGGGGGGGCTTGGCGAGCAGTACTTC.

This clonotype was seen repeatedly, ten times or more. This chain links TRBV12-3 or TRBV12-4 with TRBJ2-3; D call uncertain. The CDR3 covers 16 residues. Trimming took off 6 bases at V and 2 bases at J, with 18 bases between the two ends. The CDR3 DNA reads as TGTGCCAGCAGCCCGCCAGCGCCCGGCGCCACAGATACGCAGTATTTT. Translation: CASSPPAPGATDTQYF.

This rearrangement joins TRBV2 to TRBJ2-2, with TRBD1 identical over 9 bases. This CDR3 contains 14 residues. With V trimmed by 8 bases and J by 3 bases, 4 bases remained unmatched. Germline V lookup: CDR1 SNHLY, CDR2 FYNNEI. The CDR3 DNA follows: TGTGCCAGCGTCCGGGACAGGGACACCGGGGAGCTGTTTTTT. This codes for CASVRDRDTGELFF.

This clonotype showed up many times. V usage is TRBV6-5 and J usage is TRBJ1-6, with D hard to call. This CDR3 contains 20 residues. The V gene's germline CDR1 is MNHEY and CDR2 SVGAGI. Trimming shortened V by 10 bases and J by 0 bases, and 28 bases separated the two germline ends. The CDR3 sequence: CATANREPWALSSYNSPLHF. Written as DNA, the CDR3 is TGTGCCACAGCAAATAGGGAACCCTGGGCCCTAAGCTCCTATAATTCACCCCTCCACTTT.

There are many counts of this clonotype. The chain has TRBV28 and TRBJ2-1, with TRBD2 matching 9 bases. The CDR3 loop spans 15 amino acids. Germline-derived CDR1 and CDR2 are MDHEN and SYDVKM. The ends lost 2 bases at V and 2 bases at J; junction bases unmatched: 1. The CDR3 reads CASSLSGRPYNEQFF. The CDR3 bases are TGTGCCAGCAGTTTAAGCGGGAGGCCCTACAATGAGCAGTTCTTC.

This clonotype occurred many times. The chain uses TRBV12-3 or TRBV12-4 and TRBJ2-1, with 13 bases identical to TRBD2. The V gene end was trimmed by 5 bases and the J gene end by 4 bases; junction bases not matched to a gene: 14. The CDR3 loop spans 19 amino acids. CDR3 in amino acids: CASSPEGGRLAGGYNEQFF. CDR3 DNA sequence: TGTGCCAGCAGTCCAGAGGGCGGGAGACTAGCGGGAGGATACAATGAGCAGTTCTTC.

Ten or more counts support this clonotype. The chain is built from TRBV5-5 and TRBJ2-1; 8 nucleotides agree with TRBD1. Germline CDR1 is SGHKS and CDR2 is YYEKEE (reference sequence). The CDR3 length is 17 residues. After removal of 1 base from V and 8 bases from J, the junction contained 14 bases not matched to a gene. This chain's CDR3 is CASSLTLGQGLGDEQFF. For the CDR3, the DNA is TGTGCCAGCAGCTTGACCCTCGGACAGGGTTTAGGGGATGAGCAGTTCTTC.

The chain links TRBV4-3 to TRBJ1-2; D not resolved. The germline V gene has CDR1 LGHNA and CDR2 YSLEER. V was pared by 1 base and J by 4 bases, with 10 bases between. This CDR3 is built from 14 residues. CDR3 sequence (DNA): TGCGCCAGCAGCCAAGGAGCCGGACTCTATGGCTACACCTTC. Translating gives CASSQGAGLYGYTF.

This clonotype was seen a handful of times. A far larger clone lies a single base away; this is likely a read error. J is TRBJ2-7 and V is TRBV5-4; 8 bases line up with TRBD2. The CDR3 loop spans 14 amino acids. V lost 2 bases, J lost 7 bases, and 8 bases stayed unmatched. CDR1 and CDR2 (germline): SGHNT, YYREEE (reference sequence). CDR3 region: CASSFQREINEQYF. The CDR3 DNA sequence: TGTGCCAGCAGCTTCCAGCGGGAGATTAATGAGCAGTACTTC. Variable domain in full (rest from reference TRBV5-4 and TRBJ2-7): ETGVTQSPTHLIKTRGQQVTLRCSSQSGHNTVSWYQQALGQGPQFIFQYYREEENGRGNFPPRFSGLQFPNYSSELNVNALELDDSALYLCASSFQREINEQYFGPGTRLTVT.

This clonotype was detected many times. The CDR3 DNA follows: TGTGCCAGCAGTTACGGGACAGGGGGCGAAAACGAGCAGTACTTC. It translates to CASSYGTGGENEQYF. The V call is TRBV6-5, the J call TRBJ2-7, with 12 bases matching TRBD1. The germline CDR1 and CDR2 sequences are MNHEY and SVGAGI. The CDR3 covers 15 residues. Trimming at V came to 2 bases and at J to 5 bases, leaving 4 bases not matched to a gene.

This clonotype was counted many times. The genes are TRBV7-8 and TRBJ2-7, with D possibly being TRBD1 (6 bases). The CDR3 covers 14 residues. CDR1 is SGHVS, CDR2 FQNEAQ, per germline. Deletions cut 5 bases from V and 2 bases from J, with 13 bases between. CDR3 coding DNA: TGTGCCAGCAGCGCCCGGGACACCGCCTACGAGCAGTACTTC. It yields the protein CASSARDTAYEQYF.

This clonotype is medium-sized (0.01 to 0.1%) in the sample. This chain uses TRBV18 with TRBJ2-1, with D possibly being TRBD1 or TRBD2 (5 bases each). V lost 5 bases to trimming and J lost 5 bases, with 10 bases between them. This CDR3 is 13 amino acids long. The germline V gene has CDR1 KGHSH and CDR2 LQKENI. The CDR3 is CASSSGPDNEQFF. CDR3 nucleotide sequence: TGTGCCAGCTCATCGGGGCCAGACAATGAGCAGTTCTTC.

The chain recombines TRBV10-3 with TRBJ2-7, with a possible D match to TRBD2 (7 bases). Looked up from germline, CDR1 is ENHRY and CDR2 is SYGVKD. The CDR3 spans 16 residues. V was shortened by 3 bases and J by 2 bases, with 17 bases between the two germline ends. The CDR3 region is CAISDRGGRDPYEQYF. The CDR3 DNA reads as TGTGCCATCAGTGATCGCGGGGGCAGGGATCCCTACGAGCAGTACTTC.

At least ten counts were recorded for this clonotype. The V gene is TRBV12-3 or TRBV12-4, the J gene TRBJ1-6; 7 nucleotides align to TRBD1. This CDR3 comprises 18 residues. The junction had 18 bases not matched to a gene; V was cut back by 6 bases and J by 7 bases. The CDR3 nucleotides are TGTGCCAGCAGCCTAAACGGCCCCTCGACAGGGAGGAATTCACCCCTCCACTTT. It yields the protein CASSLNGPSTGRNSPLHF.

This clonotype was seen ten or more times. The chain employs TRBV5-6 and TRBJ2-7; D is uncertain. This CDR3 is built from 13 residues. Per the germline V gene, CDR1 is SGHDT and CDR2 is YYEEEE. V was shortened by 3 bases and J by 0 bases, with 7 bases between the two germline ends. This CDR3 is CASSYYPSYEQYF. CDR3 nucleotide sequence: TGTGCCAGCAGCTACTACCCCTCCTACGAGCAGTACTTC.